This TCR beta chain was captured in a study of T cells in Graves' hyperthyroidism and ophthalmopathy (dated by TCRdb to about 2019). Background on the whole study: Peripheral blood was collected at initial diagnosis, before any treatment. To identify distinguishing TCR V-J signatures, a discovery cohort of 100 or so patients was used, comprising 43 with Graves' ophthalmopathy and around 57 with stable Graves' hyperthyroidism. Following sampling, methimazole starting at 30 mg daily was given to hyperthyroidism patients, and high-dose intravenous methylprednisolone was given to ophthalmopathy patients. Prospective prediction of ophthalmopathy was tested in an independent validation cohort consisting of 18 to 20 hyperthyroidism patients and around 16 patients who later progressed to ophthalmopathy. The paper reports TCR Vbeta CDR3 sequencing of 135 peripheral blood samples: some 41 ophthalmopathy, approximately 74 hyperthyroidism and approximately 17 progressor patients. In addition, the study compared T-cell repertoires in thyroid tissue and in blood from several Graves' hyperthyroidism patients. For training and testing, the roughly 100 patients in the discovery cohort were randomly divided in a 7:3 ratio.

V and J are truncated by 10 bases and 7 bases respectively, leaving an intervening sequence of 13 bases. From a lookup of the germline V gene, CDR1 and CDR2 are MDHEN and SYDVKM. The cysteine opens and the phenylalanine closes a CDR3 of 11 amino acids. The read is trimmed to its CDR3 DNA, 33 bases read in frame from base 1. This clonotype appeared many times. Its antigen is not yet known. No base quality values were provided; no much bigger clone lies one nucleotide off. Amplification of TCR beta CDR3 regions was carried out from RNA transcripts. The first round of RT-PCR for the TCR CDR3 was performed with the HTBI primer set and the Qiagen OneStep RT-PCR kit. The libraries were constructed in a second round of multiplex PCR and then size-selected and purified. Libraries were sequenced paired-end with 100 bp reads on an Illumina HiSeq2000. The authors' analysis ran thus. SOAPnuke was used to process the raw data, throwing out any read that contained adapters or uncalled bases, had a mean Phred below 15, or lacked an exact constant-primer or identifier match. COPE v1.2.5 was used to merge the high-quality paired reads, and each unique nucleotide sequence was defined as a clonotype. MiTCR v1.1 was used to align clonotypes to the IMGT TRBV, TRBD and TRBJ reference segments. The analysis included only V-J combinations with a frequency above 0.0001, which together covered approximately 99% of the repertoires. A TCS score was defined as the ratio between F50 (clonal expansion) and ExV (chaos), using BLOSUM62-based TCRdist between CDR3 peptides within each V-J. Welch's t-statistics and random forest reduced roughly 500 V-J features to roughly 13, which were used in a naive Bayes classifier (R e1071). The similarity between thyroid and blood repertoires was quantified using the Morisita-Horn index. TCRdb passed the public sequencing reads through fastp at Q25 and MiXCR, retaining productive beta sequences. CDR3 protein duplicates are merged, each entry listing the most common genes and DNA. These V and J calls originate from TCRdb's pipeline instead of the authors' own analysis. Recorded for this sample are hundreds of thousands of distinct CDR3 sequences; approximately 14% of them occurred a single time. About 3.9% of the sample is held by the ten biggest clonotypes.

Ophthalmopathy patients had moderately to severely active disease, with a Clinical Activity Score of 3 or more, a NOSPECS grade of 4 or more, and a disease duration of less than 3 months. Any patient with an uncontrolled infection, another autoimmune disease, pregnancy or lactation was excluded. Diagnoses were based on clinical symptoms, serum thyroxine and TRAb, thyroid ultrasound and orbital computed tomography. PBMCs were separated from 10 ml of fresh peripheral blood using Ficoll-Paque density gradient centrifugation. Total RNA was extracted with Trizol reagent, and quality was checked on an Agilent 2100 Bioanalyzer. The research as a whole found: In validation, the model predicted progression to ophthalmopathy a median of approximately 6.3 months before onset, with about 67% sensitivity and about 72% specificity. Ophthalmopathy was separated from stable hyperthyroidism by a 13 V-J signature model, with just over 85% sensitivity and 81% to 82% specificity obtained in cross-validation and 80%/75% obtained in testing. Sample size was not statistically predetermined, and blinding of investigators to group allocation was not performed. Blood samples also contained most of the expanded thyroid clonotypes (frequency above 0.001), which suggests that blood repertoires may reflect thyroid immune responses.

The V gene is TRBV28 and the J gene is TRBJ1-2, with TRBD1 perhaps the D gene, on 6 matching bases. The sequence was collected from a woman in her 40s with Graves' ophthalmopathy. The sample consisted of blood. The CDR3 reads CAILTRGGYTF. The DNA is as follows: TGTGCCATCCTCACCAGGGGTGGCTACACCTTC.